The 29 T cell receptor beta chains below were found in one sample sequenced in a study of post-analysis software for immune sequencing data. The authors incorporated unique molecular identifiers into the TCR beta cDNA libraries. MiXCR, applied by TCRdb to the PCR reads, yields one record per CDR3 protein. The sample contains more than 450,000 distinct CDR3 sequences, around 40% of which appear only once. These TCRs are of unknown antigen specificity. Study-level points and caveats: Patients showed TRBV5-6, TRBV5-1 and TRBV20-1 among a few TRBV segments more frequent than in controls.

The sample was blood. The receptors here all came from a girl aged 5 to 17 with multiple sclerosis.

This clonotype was detected a few times. This chain connects TRBV4-1 to TRBJ1-5; D is unclear. The V end lost 2 bases, the J end lost 0 bases, and 2 bases lay between the germline ends. Germline CDR1 MGHRA, CDR2 YSYEKL. This CDR3 comprises 13 residues. CDR3 residues: CASSQPSNQPQHF. CDR3 in DNA: TGCGCCAGCAGCCAACCTAGCAATCAGCCCCAGCATTTT.

V gene TRBV2 combines with J gene TRBJ2-1; D possibly corresponds to TRBD1 (6 bases). Trimming left V 7 bases short and J 7 bases short, with 20 bases between. Germline CDR1 is SNHLY and CDR2 is FYNNEI. The CDR3 runs 15 residues. CDR3 bases: TGTGCCAGCAATACGGCAGGGGAAGGCGAAAATGAGCAGTTCTTC. It yields the protein CASNTAGEGENEQFF.

The rearrangement links TRBV5-1 to TRBJ2-7, with D possibly TRBD1 on 5 matching bases. The CDR3 is 14 amino acids. Germline V gene lookup returns CDR1 SGHRS and CDR2 YFSETQ. V lost 2 bases and J 0 bases, leaving 9 bases between the germline ends. The CDR3 coding sequence is TGCGCCAGCAGCTTTAGGACAAACTCCTACGAGCAGTACTTC. Translation: CASSFRTNSYEQYF. Together with reference TRBV5-1 and TRBJ2-7, the CDR3 gives the full variable domain: KAGVTQTPRYLIKTRGQQVTLSCSPISGHRSVSWYQQTPGQGLQFLFEYFSETQRNKGNFPGRFSGRQFSNSRSEMNVSTLELGDSALYLCASSFRTNSYEQYFGPGTRLTVT.

This clonotype was seen a handful of times. V and J are TRBV12-3 or TRBV12-4 and TRBJ2-5; unclear D gene. V was shortened by 5 bases and J by 4 bases, with 17 bases between the two germline ends. The CDR3 totals 15 residues. The CDR3, as DNA: TGTGCCAGCAGTAGAGCAACGGGCGGTAGAGAGACCCAGTACTTC. Translating gives CASSRATGGRETQYF.

This clonotype was recorded a few times. The chain employs TRBV14 and TRBJ2-4; D uncertain. This CDR3 has 13 residues. Germline lookup yields CDR1 SGHDN and CDR2 FVKESK. The V end was cut by 9 bases, the J end by 2 bases, with 11 bases between. In DNA form, the CDR3 reads TGTGCCAGTCTGCGGCATACCAAAAACATTCAGTACTTC. This gives the protein CASLRHTKNIQYF.

The gene calls are TRBV7-3 and TRBJ2-7; D unresolved. The CDR3 contains 14 residues. Deletions cut 2 bases from V and 5 bases from J, with 13 bases between. Germline V lookup: CDR1 SGHTA, CDR2 FQGTGA. Written as DNA, the CDR3 is TGTGCCAGCAGCTTAGTACCAGGCCTCGACGAGCAGTACTTC. Amino acid sequence: CASSLVPGLDEQYF.

The V call is TRBV5-5, the J call TRBJ1-1; D possibly corresponds to TRBD1 (5 bases). This CDR3 is 14 amino acids long. V gave up 1 base and J gave up 4 bases, with 11 bases separating them. Germline CDR1 SGHKS, CDR2 YYEKEE (reference sequence). Here the CDR3 reads CASSLRRVGTEAFF. The DNA for the CDR3 is TGTGCCAGCAGCTTGCGCAGGGTTGGCACTGAAGCTTTCTTT.

The gene calls are TRBV3-1 and TRBJ1-5; D remains ambiguous. The CDR3 is 13 residues long. V shed 1 base and J shed 4 bases, with 5 bases lying between them. CDR1 and CDR2 from the germline V gene are LGHDT and YNNKEL (reference sequence). CDR3 residues: CASSQAWNQPQHF. CDR3 DNA: TGTGCCAGCAGCCAAGCGTGGAATCAGCCCCAGCATTTT.

The sample holds a few counts of this clonotype. The chain links TRBV10-3 to TRBJ2-5; possibly TRBD1 or TRBD2 for D (5 bases each). V dropped 6 bases and J dropped 1 base, with 12 bases sitting between them. Germline values: CDR1 ENHRY, CDR2 SYGVKD. This CDR3 spans 14 amino acids. As DNA, the CDR3 is TGTGCCATCAGCGCCGGGACCTTCCAAGAGACCCAGTACTTC. This gives the protein CAISAGTFQETQYF.

Comments on this clonotype: One end of the junction varies from germline; a read error may be responsible. This chain links TRBV7-3 with TRBJ2-3; the match to TRBD2 covers 13 bases. The CDR3 extends over 16 amino acids. Per germline, CDR1 SGHTA and CDR2 FQGTGA. CDR3 DNA: TGTACCAGCAGCCTCCGGACTAGCGGGGGCGGGGATACGCAGTATTTT. Amino acid sequence: CTSSLRTSGGGDTQYF.

The rearrangement joins TRBV6-5 to TRBJ2-5; TRBD1 agrees at 7 bases. Per germline, CDR1 MNHEY and CDR2 SVGAGI. The V segment lost 6 bases and the J segment 4 bases; nucleotides outside the gene matches: 11. The length of the CDR3 is 15 residues. The CDR3 here is CASSPNPTGRETQYF. CDR3 in DNA: TGTGCCAGCAGCCCTAACCCGACAGGGCGAGAGACCCAGTACTTC.

This clonotype has a single count. The J gene is TRBJ2-3, the V gene TRBV29-1; D is ambiguous. The CDR3 is 12 amino acids. With 5 bases removed from V and 0 bases from J, the gap between germline ends came to 6 bases. Looked up from germline, CDR1 is SQVTM and CDR2 is ANQGSEA. In nucleotides, the CDR3 is TGCAGCGTTCCCTCTAGCACAGATACGCAGTATTTT. This gives the protein CSVPSSTDTQYF.

The table lists this clonotype with a few counts. This chain connects TRBV12-3 or TRBV12-4 to TRBJ2-5, with D tentatively TRBD2 (5 bases). The CDR3 consists of 16 residues. V was trimmed by 2 bases and J by 8 bases, leaving 21 bases between them. In DNA form, the CDR3 reads TGTGCCAGCAGTTTACTAGGAGGAGCGATAAAGAGTACCCAGTACTTC. It codes for CASSLLGGAIKSTQYF.

Here the CDR3 reads CASSWGTLTDNEQFF. Here the CDR3 DNA reads TGCGCCAGCAGCTGGGGGACTTTAACTGACAATGAGCAGTTCTTC. The chain employs TRBV5-1 and TRBJ2-1; weak D call: TRBD2 (6 bases). CDR3 length equals 15 residues. V shed 3 bases and J shed 5 bases, with 15 bases lying between them. CDR1 and CDR2 (germline): SGHRS, YFSETQ.

This clonotype was seen a few times. The gene calls are TRBV13 and TRBJ2-1; D perhaps matches TRBD2 (6 bases). Germline loops: CDR1 PRHDT, CDR2 FYEKMQ (reference sequence). The ends were cut back, 3 bases at V and 1 base at J, with 13 bases in the middle. There are 16 residues in the CDR3. The CDR3 sequence: CASSFVAGKSYNEQFF. For the CDR3, the DNA is TGTGCCAGCAGCTTCGTGGCGGGGAAATCCTACAATGAGCAGTTCTTC.

The V and J genes are TRBV9 and TRBJ1-4; possible D gene TRBD1, 5 bases. Per germline, CDR1 SGDLS and CDR2 YYNGEE. Trimming stripped 6 bases from V and 5 bases from J, with 17 bases between. The CDR3 has 15 residues. The CDR3 protein is CASNAPGTANEKLFF. The CDR3 DNA follows: TGTGCCAGCAACGCACCCGGGACTGCGAATGAAAAACTGTTTTTT.

The chain carries TRBV10-3 and TRBJ2-7, with TRBD2 matching 8 bases. CDR1 and CDR2 (germline): ENHRY, SYGVKD. Trimming took 10 bases from V and 4 from J; bases not matched to a gene: 6. The CDR3 is 12 amino acids. CDR3 nucleotide sequence: TGTGCCACCGGCGGGGGGACGTACGAGCAGTACTTC. This sequence encodes CATGGGTYEQYF.

This chain links TRBV12-3 or TRBV12-4 with TRBJ2-1, with 7 positions matching TRBD2. V lost 1 base and J lost 3; bases outside the gene matches: 3. This CDR3 contains 15 residues. Written as DNA, the CDR3 is TGTGCCAGCAGTTTAGGAGCGGGGAACTACAATGAGCAGTTCTTC. It encodes CASSLGAGNYNEQFF.

This clonotype was observed a handful of times. The chain uses TRBV15 and TRBJ1-5; a weak D match, TRBD1 (6 bases). Trimming removed 8 bases at V and 3 bases at J, with 20 bases between. The CDR3 has 16 amino acids. Per the germline V gene, CDR1 is LNHNV and CDR2 is YYDKDF (reference sequence). The CDR3 reads CATSGRDRFNNQPQHF. The DNA of the CDR3 is TGTGCCACCTCGGGAAGAGACAGGTTTAACAATCAGCCCCAGCATTTT.

The gene calls are TRBV7-3 and TRBJ1-5; unclear D gene. Germline V gene data show CDR1 as SGHTA and CDR2 as FQGTGA. Trimming took 1 base from V and 4 from J, leaving 5 bases between them. The CDR3 is made up of 13 amino acids. In nucleotides, the CDR3 is TGTGCCAGCAGCTTAATGGCAAATCAGCCCCAGCATTTT. Its protein product is CASSLMANQPQHF.

The chain is built from TRBV7-6 and TRBJ2-7, with D possibly being TRBD1 or TRBD2 (6 bases each). Germline loops: CDR1 SGHVS, CDR2 FNYEAQ. V was trimmed by 0 bases and J by 0 bases, leaving 9 bases between them. The CDR3 runs 15 residues. In nucleotides, the CDR3 is TGTGCCAGCAGCTTAGCGGAGGGGGTCTCCTACGAGCAGTACTTC. It codes for CASSLAEGVSYEQYF.

The gene calls are TRBV5-6 and TRBJ2-5, with TRBD1 matching 7 bases. Unmatched junction bases numbered 10, after V lost 3 bases and J lost 2 bases. This CDR3 spans 16 amino acids. The germline CDR1 and CDR2 sequences are SGHDT and YYEEEE. CDR3 bases: TGTGCCAGCAGCTCGATGACAGGGTTAAGGCAAGAGACCCAGTACTTC. Amino acids: CASSSMTGLRQETQYF.

The gene calls are TRBV5-1 and TRBJ2-7; perhaps TRBD2 as D (5 bases). The CDR3 is 15 residues long. With 5 bases removed from V and 0 bases from J, the gap between germline ends came to 15 bases. The V gene's germline CDR1 is SGHRS and CDR2 YFSETQ. CDR3: CASSKRTADSYEQYF. The CDR3 nucleotides read TGCGCCAGCAGTAAGAGGACTGCCGACTCCTACGAGCAGTACTTC.

The chain has TRBV5-1 and TRBJ2-5; 7 bases map to TRBD1. CDR1 is SGHRS, CDR2 YFSETQ, per germline. V lost 7 bases, J lost 6 bases, and 9 bases stayed unmatched. The CDR3 extends over 13 amino acids. Here the CDR3 DNA reads TGCGCCAGCGCCCCGACAGGGAAAAAGACCCAGTACTTC. Translation gives CASAPTGKKTQYF. Supplemented by reference TRBV5-1 and TRBJ2-5, the full variable domain reads KAGVTQTPRYLIKTRGQQVTLSCSPISGHRSVSWYQQTPGQGLQFLFEYFSETQRNKGNFPGRFSGRQFSNSRSEMNVSTLELGDSALYLCASAPTGKKTQYFGPGTRLLVL.

In nucleotides, the CDR3 is TGTGCCAGCAGCCCCCGGAACAGGGGCTCACCCCTCCACTTT. Its protein is CASSPRNRGSPLHF. The chain links TRBV3-1 to TRBJ1-6; 7 nucleotides match TRBD1. This CDR3 contains 14 residues. Germline CDR1 and CDR2: LGHDT and YNNKEL (reference sequence). V lost 4 bases, J lost 10 bases, and 7 bases stayed unmatched.

The chain combines TRBV5-1 with TRBJ2-1, with 7 bases lining up with TRBD2. The CDR3 has 16 residues. V lost 2 bases to trimming and J lost 3 bases; unmatched junction nucleotides: 8. Germline CDR1 SGHRS, CDR2 YFSETQ. The CDR3 DNA follows: TGCGCCAGCAGCTTAGATCCGGGACTAAGCTACAATGAGCAGTTCTTC. Translated: CASSLDPGLSYNEQFF.

The chain recombines TRBV3-1 with TRBJ2-4, with 7 bases matching TRBD1. With 2 bases clipped from V and 0 bases from J, the junction kept 7 bases outside the gene matches. The germline V gene encodes CDR1 LGHDT and CDR2 YNNKEL (reference sequence). The CDR3 is 17 amino acids. This CDR3 reads CASSQSGTERAKNIQYF. CDR3 DNA: TGTGCCAGCAGCCAATCGGGGACAGAGCGAGCCAAAAACATTCAGTACTTC.

The V and J genes are TRBV11-2 and TRBJ2-3, with D tentatively TRBD1 (5 bases). The V gene lost 5 bases and the J gene lost 5 bases, with 20 bases spanning the gap. Germline values: CDR1 SGHAT, CDR2 FQNNGV. The CDR3 has 16 residues. This CDR3 reads CASSRPAAGLLDTQYF. CDR3 sequence (DNA): TGTGCCAGCAGCCGACCGGCGGCAGGGTTGTTAGATACGCAGTATTTT.

J is TRBJ2-5 and V is TRBV9; the match to TRBD2 covers 10 bases. Germline V gene data show CDR1 as SGDLS and CDR2 as YYNGEE. The J segment lost 0 bases and the V segment lost 2 bases, leaving 1 base of the junction unmatched. This CDR3 has 15 residues. The CDR3 sequence is CASSVSGGYQETQYF. DNA of the CDR3: TGTGCCAGCAGCGTTAGCGGGGGGTACCAAGAGACCCAGTACTTC.